This T cell receptor (beta chain) was sequenced for a study of neoadjuvant anti-PD-1 for oral cavity cancer. About the study: Most patients had three to four biweekly doses of 3 mg/kg nivolumab before resection.

TCRdb keeps only in-frame clones here, not all; method: immunoSEQ multiplex PCR. Of 75,000 to 100,000 clones in the sample, about 80% were seen once. The J segment lost 3 bases and the V segment lost 0 bases, leaving 5 bases of the junction unmatched. Germline V gene lookup returns CDR1 LGHNA and CDR2 YNFKEQ. CDR3 length equals 16 residues. V and J are TRBV4-2 and TRBJ2-3, with 8 bases fitting TRBD2. This specimen was PBMCs, taken before nivolumab (anti-PD-1) treatment. The origin of this receptor is a person aged 35-79 years with oral cavity squamous cell carcinoma. CDR3 DNA: TGTGCCAGCAGCCAAGAGCAAGCGGGAGAAACAGATACGCAGTATTTT. It specifies CASSQEQAGETDTQYF.